What follows are 17 T cell receptor beta chains derived from one specimen sequenced in a study of OX40 agonist ivuxolimab in advanced cancers. Some clones are missing from TCRdb's copy, which holds only in-frame ones; the method was immunoSEQ multiplex PCR. Of tens of thousands of clones detected, 80% to 95% appear once; the ten largest clones hold around an eighth. The sequencing here drew on CD4+ or CD8+ T cells sorted from blood, taken in a trial of the OX40 agonist ivuxolimab. These receptors were taken from an adult with an advanced solid tumor such as melanoma, head and neck, liver or kidney cancer.

Written as DNA, the CDR3 is TGCAGCGTTGTAAGGGGAGAGACCCAGTACTTC. Translation: CSVVRGETQYF. This chain links TRBV29-1 with TRBJ2-5; tentative D call: TRBD1 (5 bases). This CDR3 spans 11 amino acids. V lost 4 bases and J lost 4, with 7 bases in between. Germline lookup yields CDR1 SQVTM and CDR2 ANQGSEA.

This CDR3 reads CSARRGYEQYF. CDR3 DNA sequence: TGCAGTGCTAGGAGGGGCTACGAGCAGTACTTC. The V call is TRBV20-1, the J call TRBJ2-7; D is possibly TRBD1 or TRBD2 (5 bases each). The V end lost 3 bases, the J end lost 3 bases, and 6 bases lay between the germline ends. Germline assignment: CDR1 DFQATT and CDR2 SNEGSKA (reference sequence). This CDR3 is built from 11 residues.

This rearrangement joins TRBV27 to TRBJ1-1, with TRBD1 as a possible D gene (6 bases). In germline, CDR1 is MNHEY, CDR2 SMNVEV (reference sequence). V lost 6 bases and J lost 4, with 15 bases in between. The CDR3 totals 14 residues. The CDR3 DNA reads TGTGCCAGCAGGCCCCTGGGAGGGGGCACTGAAGCTTTCTTT. Protein sequence: CASRPLGGGTEAFF.

V and J are TRBV7-9 and TRBJ2-3, with TRBD1 as a possible D gene (5 bases). Germline V gene data show CDR1 as SEHNR and CDR2 as FQNEAQ (reference sequence). The CDR3 sequence is 14 residues long. Trimming cost V 1 base and J 6 bases, with 11 bases left between them. The CDR3 DNA sequence: TGTGCCAGCAGCTTAGAGGGGCCCCTGGATACGCAGTATTTT. Its translation is CASSLEGPLDTQYF.

Notes on this clone: A read error may produce the germline difference seen at one junction end. V gene TRBV4-1 combines with J gene TRBJ1-2; D is unresolved. Germline CDR1 MGHRA, CDR2 YSYEKL. The CDR3 has 15 residues. The CDR3 nucleotides are TGCACCAGCAGCCAAGATACTCGGGCTTCATATGGCTACACCTTC. Protein sequence: CTSSQDTRASYGYTF.

The chain is built from TRBV2 and TRBJ1-2; D gene uncertain. In germline, CDR1 is SNHLY, CDR2 FYNNEI. This CDR3 has 14 residues. The V gene lost 1 base and the J gene lost 3 bases, with 9 bases spanning the gap. CDR3 protein: CASSEVEGHYGYTF. The CDR3, as DNA: TGTGCCAGCAGTGAAGTTGAGGGCCACTATGGCTACACCTTC. Full variable domain (missing parts from reference TRBV2 and TRBJ1-2): EPEVTQTPSHQVTQMGQEVILRCVPISNHLYFYWYRQILGQKVEFLVSFYNNEISEKSEIFDDQFSVERPDGSNFTLKIRSTKLEDSAMYFCASSEVEGHYGYTFGSGTRLTVV.

This sequence joins TRBV6-1 and TRBJ1-2; the D gene is possibly TRBD1 (5 bases). The ends were cut back, 3 bases at V and 7 bases at J, with 15 bases in the middle. Looked up from germline, CDR1 is MNHNS and CDR2 is SASEGT. This CDR3 contains 14 residues. CDR3 nucleotides: TGTGCCAGCAGTGAGCGGGCAGGGTGGCCTGGCTACACCTTC. This encodes CASSERAGWPGYTF.

The table lists this clone with a count of one. The V gene is TRBV11-2, the J gene TRBJ2-5; the D call may be TRBD1 or TRBD2 (5 bases each). TRBJ2-7 explains the end of the DNA better; the J call may be wrong. There are 14 residues in the CDR3. CDR1 SGHAT and CDR2 FQNNGV come from the germline V gene. The CDR3 here is CASSLDPGRHEQYF. The CDR3 coding sequence is TGTGCCAGCAGCTTAGATCCGGGGCGCCACGAGCAGTACTTC.

Written as DNA, the CDR3 is TGCGCCAGCAGCCAGGACAGGGCCGGGTATCAGCCCCAGCATTTT. Translating it yields CASSQDRAGYQPQHF. The chain uses TRBV4-1 and TRBJ1-5; TRBD1 matches at 8 bases. Germline CDR1 MGHRA, CDR2 YSYEKL. V lost 3 bases and J lost 5; bases outside the gene matches: 6. The CDR3 covers 15 residues.

The genes are TRBV6-6 and TRBJ2-5; 7 positions agree with TRBD2. The CDR3 has 15 amino acids. V trimming: 8 bases; J trimming: 1 base; junction bases outside the gene matches: 10. Germline-derived CDR1 and CDR2 are MNHNY and SVGAGI (reference sequence). CDR3 DNA: TGTGCCAGCTCGGAGACGGGGGGATCCCAAGAGACCCAGTACTTC. This gives the protein CASSETGGSQETQYF.

To note about this clone: The same CDR3 can be traced to other DNA sequences in this sample. The genes are TRBV9 and TRBJ2-1; 11 bases are a match to TRBD1. This CDR3 contains 16 residues. V shed 4 bases and J 4 bases; nucleotides not matched to a gene: 7. Germline lookup yields CDR1 SGDLS and CDR2 YYNGEE. CDR3 DNA: TGTGCCAGCAGCCAAGAGGGACAGGGGGGATACAATGAGCAGTTCTTC. This codes for CASSQEGQGGYNEQFF.

Regarding this clone: The sample contains more than one DNA sequence encoding this CDR3. The J gene is TRBJ2-7, the V gene TRBV9; D may match TRBD1 or TRBD2 (5 bases each). The CDR3 totals 13 residues. Germline V gene lookup returns CDR1 SGDLS and CDR2 YYNGEE. V was cut by 0 bases and J by 5 bases, with 9 bases left in between. CDR3 sequence reads: CASSVGQGDEQYF. For the CDR3, the DNA is TGTGCCAGCAGCGTAGGTCAGGGAGACGAGCAGTACTTC.

This sequence joins TRBV7-6 and TRBJ2-3, with TRBD1 identical over 7 bases. V dropped 5 bases and J dropped 2; count of bases not matched to a gene: 16. CDR3 length: 18 amino acids. Germline V gene lookup returns CDR1 SGHVS and CDR2 FNYEAQ. Here the CDR3 reads CASSPLLGQDVATDTQYF. Written as DNA, the CDR3 is TGTGCCAGCAGCCCCCTCCTAGGACAGGACGTAGCCACAGATACGCAGTATTTT.

The chain joins TRBV19 to TRBJ1-5, with D unresolved. V was clipped by 3 bases and J by 2 bases, with 5 bases between them. CDR1 LNHDA and CDR2 SQIVND come from the germline V gene (reference sequence). The CDR3 runs 13 residues. CDR3 bases: TGTGCCAGTAGTATGTGGCGCAATCAGCCCCAGCATTTT. Protein product: CASSMWRNQPQHF.

This clone was found once. The V and J genes are TRBV13 and TRBJ2-7; no definite D call. Per germline, CDR1 PRHDT and CDR2 FYEKMQ (reference sequence). Trimming shortened V by 0 bases and J by 1 base, and 13 bases separated the two germline ends. This CDR3 comprises 16 residues. This CDR3 reads CASSLGPPGASYEQYF. Written as DNA, the CDR3 is TGTGCCAGCAGCTTAGGCCCACCGGGCGCGTCCTACGAGCAGTACTTC.

In the case of this clone: Germline and junction disagree at one end, which may indicate a read error. This rearrangement joins TRBV4-2 to TRBJ2-1; 16 nucleotides line up with TRBD2. This CDR3 region has 19 residues. Germline V gene lookup returns CDR1 LGHNA and CDR2 YNFKEQ. DNA for the CDR3: TGTGCCAGCAGCCAAACCGGGACTAGCGGGGGGGGATCTTACAATGAGCAGCTCTTC. This translates into CASSQTGTSGGGSYNEQLF.

The V call is TRBV15, the J call TRBJ2-1; 13 positions match TRBD2. Germline V gene lookup returns CDR1 LNHNV and CDR2 YYDKDF (reference sequence). The junction had 1 base not matched to a gene; V was cut back by 1 base and J by 4 bases. This CDR3 comprises 16 residues. The CDR3 loop reads CATSRGGLAGYNEQFF. The CDR3 DNA follows: TGTGCCACCAGCAGAGGGGGACTAGCGGGATACAATGAGCAGTTCTTC. The full variable domain, completed using reference TRBV15 and TRBJ2-1, is DAMVIQNPRYQVTQFGKPVTLSCSQTLNHNVMYWYQQKSSQAPKLLFHYYDKDFNNEADTPDNFQSRRPNTSFCFLDIRSPGLGDTAMYLCATSRGGLAGYNEQFFGPGTRLTVL.